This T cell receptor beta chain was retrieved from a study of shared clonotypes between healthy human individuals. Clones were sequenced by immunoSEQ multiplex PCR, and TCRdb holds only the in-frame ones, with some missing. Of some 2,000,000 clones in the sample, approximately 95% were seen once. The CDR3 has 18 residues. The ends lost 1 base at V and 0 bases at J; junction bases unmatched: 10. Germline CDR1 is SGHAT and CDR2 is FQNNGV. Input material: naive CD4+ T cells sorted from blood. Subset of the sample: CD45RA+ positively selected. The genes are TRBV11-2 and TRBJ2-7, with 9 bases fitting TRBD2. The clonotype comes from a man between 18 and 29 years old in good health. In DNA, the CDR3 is TGTGCCAGCAGCTTAGCAGGGGCGGGAGGGGTCTTCTCCTACGAGCAGTACTTC. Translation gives CASSLAGAGGVFSYEQYF. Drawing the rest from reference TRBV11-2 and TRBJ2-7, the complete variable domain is EAGVAQSPRYKIIEKRQSVAFWCNPISGHATLYWYQQILGQGPKLLIQFQNNGVVDDSQLPKDRFSAERLKGVDSTLKIQPAKLEDSAVYLCASSLAGAGGVFSYEQYFGPGTRLTVT.